This T cell receptor (beta chain) emerged from a study of shared clonotypes between healthy human individuals. On the study more broadly: Three CD4 naive, three CD4 memory, two CD8 naive and one CD8 memory plate were used per donor. Findings of the study overall: Clonotypes shared by all four sorted-subset donors had higher generation probabilities than non-shared clonotypes. The study found about 5% of naive CD4 clonotypes shared across a handful of donors.

Repertoires were generated with immunoSEQ multiplex PCR, while TCRdb's copy carries only in-frame clones and drops some. The sample lists roughly 2,000,000 clones, less than 95% seen once, with around 1% in the top ten. The naive CD8 fraction comprised CD45RO-negative cells positively selected for CCR7 and excluded terminally differentiated effector memory CD45RA+ cells. The study drew all its donors from Caucasian adults living in Nashville, Tennessee. Germline assignment: CDR1 MNHEY and CDR2 SMNVEV (reference sequence). The CDR3 loop spans 15 amino acids. The trim removed 3 bases at V and 5 bases at J, leaving 8 bases unmatched. About this clone: Its target is not known.

Input material: naive CD8+ T cells sorted from blood. The sequence was obtained from a man younger than 35 in good health. The V and J genes are TRBV27 and TRBJ2-7; 9 nucleotides agree with TRBD1. DNA for the CDR3: TGTGCCAGCAGTTTGCCCGGGACAGGGCCGCACGAGCAGTACTTC. This encodes CASSLPGTGPHEQYF.